The 27 T cell receptor beta chains below all came from one sample that was sequenced in a study of shared clonotypes between healthy human individuals. Method: immunoSEQ multiplex PCR; TCRdb's copy keeps in-frame clones and lacks some. Of roughly 2.6 million clones listed, more than 90% are singletons. The sequencing input was naive CD4+ T cells sorted from blood. Documented subset: CD45RA+ positively selected. These receptors were collected from a man aged 18 to 29 in good health.

The rearrangement joins TRBV6-1 to TRBJ1-6, with D uncertain. Germline V gives CDR1 MNHNS, CDR2 SASEGT. The CDR3 has 14 residues. The V and J ends lost 1 base and 9 bases respectively, with 10 bases between them. The CDR3, as DNA: TGTGCCAGCAGTGAAGTTGGAGGCCTTTCACCCCTCCACTTT. Translating gives CASSEVGGLSPLHF.

This chain joins TRBV28 and TRBJ1-2, with D possibly matching TRBD1 (5 bases). V lost 6 bases to trimming and J lost 3 bases, with 11 bases between them. The CDR3 runs 13 residues. Germline CDR1 and CDR2: MDHEN and SYDVKM. The CDR3 DNA reads as TGTGCCAGCAGCCGGGGGTTAGACTATGGCTACACCTTC. Its translation is CASSRGLDYGYTF.

J is TRBJ1-1 and V is TRBV18; TRBD1 is a possible D gene (6 bases). The germline V and J ends were trimmed by 6 bases and 0 bases, with 17 bases remaining between them. The CDR3 has 16 residues. Germline values: CDR1 KGHSH, CDR2 LQKENI. The CDR3 bases are TGTGCCAGCTCGCCTTCGGACAGATCCATGAACACTGAAGCTTTCTTT. Residues: CASSPSDRSMNTEAFF.

Comments on this clone: This specimen includes other DNA sequences encoding the same CDR3. The chain couples TRBV5-1 to TRBJ2-3; 10 bases fit TRBD1. Germline assignment: CDR1 SGHRS and CDR2 YFSETQ. CDR3 size: 15 residues. The junction had 1 base not matched to a gene; V was cut back by 2 bases and J by 1 base. Here the CDR3 DNA reads TGCGCCAGCAGCTTAGGACAGGGGGGCACAGATACGCAGTATTTT. As protein: CASSLGQGGTDTQYF.

J is TRBJ2-1 and V is TRBV5-1; TRBD2 is a possible D gene (7 bases). The CDR3 contains 15 residues. The germline V gene has CDR1 SGHRS and CDR2 YFSETQ. V lost 9 bases, J lost 3 bases, and 19 bases lay in between. The CDR3 is CAIQGGRGDYNEQFF. CDR3 sequence (DNA): TGCGCCATCCAAGGAGGGAGGGGGGACTACAATGAGCAGTTCTTC.

The gene calls are TRBV29-1 and TRBJ1-2; 7 nucleotides line up with TRBD1. The trim removed 6 bases at V and 0 bases at J, leaving 13 bases unmatched. CDR1 and CDR2 from the germline V gene are SQVTM and ANQGSEA. CDR3 length equals 16 residues. The CDR3 protein is CSVGTGTANTNYGYTF. CDR3 DNA: TGCAGCGTGGGGACCGGGACAGCAAATACTAACTATGGCTACACCTTC.

Details on this clone: Other DNA variants within this sample encode the same CDR3. The CDR3 region has the DNA TGTGCCAGCAGCTTAGAGCGGGGGGGACCATACGAGCAGTACTTC. It specifies CASSLERGGPYEQYF. The chain combines TRBV7-2 with TRBJ2-7; 10 bases map to TRBD2. The CDR3 is 15 amino acids. J was trimmed by 4 bases and V by 1 base; bases with no gene match: 4. The V gene's germline CDR1 is SGHTA and CDR2 FQGNSA.

The gene calls are TRBV21-1 and TRBJ1-1. TRBV21-1 is noted as a pseudogene. This CDR3 region has 12 residues. CDR3 region: CASSERCTEAFF. In DNA form, the CDR3 reads TGTGCCAGCAGCGAAAGATGCACTGAAGCTTTCTTT.

This sequence joins TRBV7-8 and TRBJ2-7, with D tentatively TRBD1 or TRBD2 (5 bases each). Germline values: CDR1 SGHVS, CDR2 FQNEAQ. There are 16 residues in the CDR3. Between the trimmed V and J ends, which lost 1 base and 4 bases, there was a span of 17 bases. The DNA of the CDR3 is TGTGCCAGCAGCTTAGAGCCGGGGCGGACCCTATACGAGCAGTACTTC. Translated, it gives CASSLEPGRTLYEQYF.

This rearrangement joins TRBV2 to TRBJ2-5; D may be TRBD2 (5 bases). In germline, CDR1 is SNHLY, CDR2 FYNNEI. The CDR3 covers 12 residues. Trimming cost V 3 bases and J 7 bases, with 9 bases left between them. The CDR3 DNA reads as TGTGCCAGCAGTGACGGAGAGGGGACCCAGTACTTC. This codes for CASSDGEGTQYF.

The rearrangement links TRBV6-4 to TRBJ2-7; no firm D call. The ends were cut back, 0 bases at V and 1 base at J, with 7 bases in the middle. This CDR3 is 14 amino acids long. Germline V gene lookup returns CDR1 MRHNA and CDR2 SNTAGT. CDR3 DNA: TGTGCCAGCAGTGACTCGGCCCAGTCCTACGAGCAGTACTTC. Encoded protein: CASSDSAQSYEQYF.

This clone was seen only once. The gene calls are TRBV30 and TRBJ1-5; D is undetermined. This CDR3 spans 14 amino acids. Germline loops: CDR1 GTSNPN, CDR2 SVGIG (reference sequence). With 2 bases removed from V and 4 bases from J, the gap between germline ends came to 12 bases. The CDR3 nucleotides read TGTGCCTGGAGTCCCGCATTGAGTAATCAGCCCCAGCATTTT. Translating it yields CAWSPALSNQPQHF.

This clone was seen a single time. The chain couples TRBV27 to TRBJ2-5, with 8 bases fitting TRBD2. CDR1 is MNHEY, CDR2 SMNVEV, per germline (reference sequence). The CDR3 contains 15 residues. With 3 bases clipped from V and 6 bases from J, the junction kept 9 bases outside the gene matches. The CDR3 nucleotides are TGTGCCAGCAGTTTTGGGCCGGGAGGGCCGCAGACCCAGTACTTC. It yields the protein CASSFGPGGPQTQYF.

This CDR3 reads CAISEIQGGTGPYEQYF. CDR3 nucleotides: TGTGCCATCAGTGAGATCCAGGGGGGGACAGGACCCTACGAGCAGTACTTC. This chain joins TRBV10-3 and TRBJ2-7; weak D call: TRBD1 (8 bases). Germline lookup yields CDR1 ENHRY and CDR2 SYGVKD. The CDR3 covers 17 residues. V was shortened by 2 bases and J by 2 bases, with 19 bases between the two germline ends.

On this clone: Other DNA sequences from this sample encode an identical CDR3 as well. V is TRBV5-1 and J is TRBJ1-6, with 7 bases identical to TRBD1. This CDR3 is 14 amino acids long. CDR1 SGHRS and CDR2 YFSETQ come from the germline V gene. V gave up 1 base and J gave up 7 bases; unmatched junction bases: 2. The CDR3 region has the DNA TGCGCCAGCAGCTTGACAGGGGAGAATTCACCCCTCCACTTT. It codes for CASSLTGENSPLHF.

This clone was recorded once. This chain links TRBV5-1 with TRBJ1-6; 12 bases align to TRBD1. CDR1 and CDR2 from the germline V gene are SGHRS and YFSETQ. The trim removed 0 bases at V and 10 bases at J, leaving 11 bases unmatched. This CDR3 is built from 18 residues. The CDR3 loop is CASSLGRWGQGAGSPLHF. Here the CDR3 DNA reads TGCGCCAGCAGCTTGGGCCGGTGGGGACAGGGGGCAGGGTCACCCCTCCACTTT.

This clone appeared once. The V call is TRBV6-5, the J call TRBJ1-1, with D maybe TRBD1 (6 bases). Germline lookup yields CDR1 MNHEY and CDR2 SVGAGI. Trimming cost V 8 bases and J 4 bases, with 17 bases left between them. CDR3 length: 14 residues. The CDR3 region is CASLLGGRGTEAFF. CDR3 coding DNA: TGTGCCAGCCTCTTAGGGGGGAGGGGCACTGAAGCTTTCTTT.

The chain uses TRBV6-1 and TRBJ1-5, with 12 bases aligning to TRBD1. The CDR3 totals 18 residues. Trimming took 4 bases from V and 0 from J; bases not matched to a gene: 7. Germline assignment: CDR1 MNHNS and CDR2 SASEGT. In DNA, the CDR3 is TGTGCCAGCAGTGCAAGGGACAGGGGGCCTAATAGCAATCAGCCCCAGCATTTT. As protein: CASSARDRGPNSNQPQHF.

Details on this clone: Compared with germline, one end of the junction differs, possibly owing to a read error. This chain links TRBV5-6 with TRBJ2-4; tentatively, D is TRBD1 or TRBD2 (5 bases each). CDR3 length equals 15 residues. Germline values: CDR1 SGHDT, CDR2 YYEEEE. Here the CDR3 reads CASSPGTGATLTFIF. In DNA, the CDR3 is TGTGCCAGCAGCCCAGGGACCGGGGCCACCTTGACTTTTATCTTC.

This chain links TRBV4-2 with TRBJ1-5; D remains ambiguous. There are 15 residues in the CDR3. V lost 3 bases and J 1 base, leaving 10 bases between the germline ends. Germline loops: CDR1 LGHNA, CDR2 YNFKEQ. CDR3 protein: CASSQLDLSNQPQHF. CDR3 in DNA: TGTGCCAGCAGCCAGCTGGACCTCAGCAATCAGCCCCAGCATTTT.

The chain employs TRBV19 and TRBJ2-5, with D perhaps matching TRBD2 (6 bases). The V gene's germline CDR1 is LNHDA and CDR2 SQIVND (reference sequence). This CDR3 has 13 amino acids. Trimming cost V 7 bases and J 2 bases, with 11 bases left between them. CDR3: CASTSGRQETQYF. The DNA for the CDR3 is TGTGCCAGTACGAGTGGGAGGCAAGAGACCCAGTACTTC.

Of note for this clone: Other DNA sequences in this specimen translate into the identical CDR3. The chain links TRBV18 to TRBJ1-1; a possible D gene is TRBD1 (5 bases). The length of the CDR3 is 14 residues. V was trimmed by 1 base and J by 5 bases, leaving 11 bases between them. The germline CDR1 and CDR2 sequences are KGHSH and LQKENI. The CDR3: CASSPRGGGTEAFF. The CDR3 bases are TGTGCCAGCTCACCACGCGGGGGTGGAACTGAAGCTTTCTTT.

Only a few counts were recorded for this clone. The chain uses TRBV6-5 and TRBJ1-6; D ambiguous. Trimming removed 7 bases at V and 7 bases at J, with 14 bases between. Germline V lookup: CDR1 MNHEY, CDR2 SVGAGI. This CDR3 has 14 amino acids. For the CDR3, the DNA is TGTGCCAGCACACGGGGTTCTATGAATTCACCCCTCCACTTT. Amino acids: CASTRGSMNSPLHF.

The chain carries TRBV29-1 and TRBJ1-1; TRBD1 is a possible D gene (5 bases). CDR3 length: 14 amino acids. V was pared by 2 bases and J by 4 bases, with 14 bases between. Germline lookup yields CDR1 SQVTM and CDR2 ANQGSEA. The CDR3 region is CSVESVGGGTEAFF. CDR3 sequence (DNA): TGCAGCGTTGAATCTGTGGGGGGAGGCACTGAAGCTTTCTTT.

As concerns this clone: At the DNA level, this CDR3 is encoded by other sequences in the same sample as well. V gene TRBV30 combines with J gene TRBJ1-3, with a weak D call TRBD1 (6 bases). CDR3 size: 14 residues. Trimming shortened V by 0 bases and J by 2 bases, and 8 bases separated the two germline ends. Germline-derived CDR1 and CDR2 are GTSNPN and SVGIG (reference sequence). CDR3 sequence (DNA): TGTGCCTGGAGTGTCAGGGGTGCTGGAAACACCATATATTTT. This codes for CAWSVRGAGNTIYF.

The genes are TRBV28 and TRBJ1-5, with 8 nucleotides matching TRBD1. The CDR3 consists of 14 residues. Germline loops: CDR1 MDHEN, CDR2 SYDVKM. With 5 bases clipped from V and 10 bases from J, the junction kept 10 bases outside the gene matches. The CDR3 region is CASSTDRGRKPQHF. CDR3 DNA: TGTGCCAGCAGTACCGACAGGGGCCGGAAACCCCAGCATTTT.

V and J are TRBV28 and TRBJ1-6; a possible D gene is TRBD1 (6 bases). CDR3 length equals 14 residues. V was clipped by 7 bases and J by 2 bases, with 9 bases between them. From germline, CDR1 is MDHEN and CDR2 SYDVKM. The CDR3 DNA reads TGTGCCAGCACGGGGGCCCCCTATAATTCACCCCTCCACTTT. Translation: CASTGAPYNSPLHF. Using reference TRBV28 and TRBJ1-6 for the parts outside the CDR3, the full variable domain is DVKVTQSSRYLVKRTGEKVFLECVQDMDHENMFWYRQDPGLGLRLIYFSYDVKMKEKGDIPEGYSVSREKKERFSLILESASTNQTSMYLCASTGAPYNSPLHFGNGTRLTVT.